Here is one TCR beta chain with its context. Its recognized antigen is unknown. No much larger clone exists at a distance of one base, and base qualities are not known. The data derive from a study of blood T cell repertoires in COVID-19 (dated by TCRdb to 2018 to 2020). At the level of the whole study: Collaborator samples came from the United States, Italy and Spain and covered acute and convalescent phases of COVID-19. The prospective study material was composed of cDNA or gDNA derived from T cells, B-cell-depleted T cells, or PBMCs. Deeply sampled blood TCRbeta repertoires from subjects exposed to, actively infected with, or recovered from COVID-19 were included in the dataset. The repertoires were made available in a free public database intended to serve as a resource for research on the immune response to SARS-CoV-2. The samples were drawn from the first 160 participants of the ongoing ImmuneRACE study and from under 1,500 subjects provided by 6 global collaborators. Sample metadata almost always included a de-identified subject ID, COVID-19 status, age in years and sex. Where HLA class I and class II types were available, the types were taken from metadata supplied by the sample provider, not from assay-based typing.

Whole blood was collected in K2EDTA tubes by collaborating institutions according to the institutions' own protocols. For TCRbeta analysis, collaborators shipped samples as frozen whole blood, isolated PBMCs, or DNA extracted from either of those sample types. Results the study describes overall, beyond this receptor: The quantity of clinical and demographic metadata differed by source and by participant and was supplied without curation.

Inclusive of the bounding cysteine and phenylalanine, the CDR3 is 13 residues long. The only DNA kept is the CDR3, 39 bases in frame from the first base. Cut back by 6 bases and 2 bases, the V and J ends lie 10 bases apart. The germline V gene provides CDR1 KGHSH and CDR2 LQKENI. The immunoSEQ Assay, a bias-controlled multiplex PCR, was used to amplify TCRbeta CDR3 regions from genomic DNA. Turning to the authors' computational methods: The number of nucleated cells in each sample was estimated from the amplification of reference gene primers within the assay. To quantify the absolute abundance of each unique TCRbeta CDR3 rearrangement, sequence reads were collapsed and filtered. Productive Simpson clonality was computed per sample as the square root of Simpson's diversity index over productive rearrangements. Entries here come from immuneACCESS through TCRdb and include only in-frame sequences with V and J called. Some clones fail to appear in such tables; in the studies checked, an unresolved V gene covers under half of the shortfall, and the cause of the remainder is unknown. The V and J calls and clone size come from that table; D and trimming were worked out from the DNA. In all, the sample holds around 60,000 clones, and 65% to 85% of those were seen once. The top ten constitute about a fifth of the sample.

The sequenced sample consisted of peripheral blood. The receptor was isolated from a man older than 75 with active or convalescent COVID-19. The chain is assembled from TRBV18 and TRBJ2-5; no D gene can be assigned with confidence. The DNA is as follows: TGTGCCAGCTCCGGGTCCCAACAAGAGACCCAGTACTTC. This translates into CASSGSQQETQYF. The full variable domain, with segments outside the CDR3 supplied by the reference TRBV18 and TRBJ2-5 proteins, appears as NAGVMQNPRHLVRRRGQEARLRCSPMKGHSHVYWYRQLPEEGLKFMVYLQKENIIDESGMPKERFSAEFPKEGPSILRIQQVVRGDSAAYFCASSGSQQETQYFGPGTRLLVL.